Described below is a single TCR beta chain sequence and its context. The CDR3 spans 18 residues. Germline CDR1 is MGHRA and CDR2 is YSYEKL. The V end lost 1 base, the J end lost 9 bases, and 25 bases lay between the germline ends. The entry originates in a study of cytomegalovirus exposure and HLA in healthy donors. The primer mix had 60 Vbeta and 13 Jbeta primers. Generated by immunoSEQ multiplex PCR, the TCRdb table keeps only in-frame clones and is missing some. The sample totals 75,000 to 95,000 clones. The receptor's source is a woman aged 60-75 years in good health and CMV-seronegative. J is TRBJ2-1 and V is TRBV4-1; D is possibly TRBD2 (6 bases). Sequenced material: PBMCs. CDR3 sequence: CASSQGWAGLLQAVEQFF. In DNA form, the CDR3 reads TGCGCCAGCAGCCAAGGCTGGGCGGGGCTACTACAGGCAGTTGAGCAGTTCTTC.